These T cell receptor beta chains were read from a single sample in a study of blood T cell repertoires in COVID-19. The assay was immunoSEQ multiplex PCR, and TCRdb's table has in-frame clones only and misses some. The sample consists of fewer than 300,000 clones, around 82% of them appearing once. Sequenced: peripheral blood. The origin of the receptors is a person aged 65 to 85 with COVID-19, enrolled during active disease. The CDR3 runs from the conserved cysteine through the conserved F or W. A D gene is named only where the DNA matches it firmly. Clone size is not always given. Where it is, it says once, few, many or a class for expanded clones.

TGTGCCAGCAGCCCGCGGACAGGGGAGGGGGAGACCCAGTACTTC,CASSPRTGEGETQYF,-,TRBV5-4,TRBJ2-5,TRBD1
TGTGCCAGCAGCCCGAGATTCAATGAGCAGTTCTTC,CASSPRFNEQFF,-,TRBV3-1/TRBV3-2,TRBJ2-1,-
TGTGCCAGCAGCTACAGTACAGGGGGGGGAGAGCAGTTCTTC,CASSYSTGGGEQFF,once,TRBV7-6,TRBJ2-1,-
TGTGCCAGTGAGAGAGGTAACACCGGGGAGCTGTTTTTT,CASERGNTGELFF,-,TRBV6-5,TRBJ2-2,-
TGTGCCAGCAGCCAAGGTCGAAATAGGGGGTTAGGTGAAAAACTGTTTTTT,CASSQGRNRGLGEKLFF,-,TRBV14,TRBJ1-4,-
TGTGCCTGGAGTGTACTGGGTGGGAGGGCCGGCGGGGAGCTGTTTTTT,CAWSVLGGRAGGELFF,-,TRBV30,TRBJ2-2,TRBD2
TGCGCCAGCAGCGGGGGGACAGGGCAGAATTCACCCCTCCACTTT,CASSGGTGQNSPLHF,once,TRBV5-1,TRBJ1-6,TRBD1
TGTGCCAGCGCTACAACTAGCGGGAACACAGATACGCAGTATTTT,CASATTSGNTDTQYF,-,TRBV3-1/TRBV3-2,TRBJ2-3,TRBD2
TGTGCCTGGAGGGGGGGGACCTACAATGAGCAGTTCTTC,CAWRGGTYNEQFF,-,TRBV30,TRBJ2-1,TRBD2
TGTGCCAGCAGCCCTTGGACAGGGCGAGGTCAGCCCCAGCATTTT,CASSPWTGRGQPQHF,-,TRBV28,TRBJ1-5,TRBD1
TGCGCCAGCAGCCGGGACACCGGCTATGGCTACACCTTC,CASSRDTGYGYTF,-,TRBV5-1,TRBJ1-2,-
TGTGCCAGTAGTATCGACAGGGGGCCCGGAGAGACCCAGTACTTC,CASSIDRGPGETQYF,-,TRBV19,TRBJ2-5,TRBD1
TGTGCCAGTAGCCCGCGGGGTAATGAAAAACTGTTTTTT,CASSPRGNEKLFF,-,TRBV19,TRBJ1-4,-
TGCGCCAGCAGCTTGGAGACAGGGTTATTTGGAAACACCATATATTTT,CASSLETGLFGNTIYF,-,TRBV5-1,TRBJ1-3,TRBD1
TGTGCCAGCAGCCCTGGGGCGAGATATGGCTACACCTTC,CASSPGARYGYTF,-,TRBV7-9,TRBJ1-2,-
TGTGCCAGCAGTGGACTTATTCTTAGCTATCAGCCCCAGCATTTT,CASSGLILSYQPQHF,-,TRBV28,TRBJ1-5,-
TGTGCCAGCATTTCTTCGGGGTTCTACGAGCAGTACTTC,CASISSGFYEQYF,few,TRBV28,TRBJ2-7,-
TGTGCCAGCAGCTCCGGGAGGGCGCGAACAGATACGCAGTATTTT,CASSSGRARTDTQYF,-,TRBV7-2,TRBJ2-3,TRBD2
TGTGCCAGCTCACCTTCGTTTGGGTTGGGGAGCTATGGCTACACCTTC,CASSPSFGLGSYGYTF,-,TRBV18,TRBJ1-2,-
TGTGCCAGCAAACAGGGGGACGGAAACACCATATATTTT,CASKQGDGNTIYF,-,TRBV6-5,TRBJ1-3,TRBD1
TGCGCCAGCAGGGACGATATCGGGACAAACTACTACGAGCAGTACTTC,CASRDDIGTNYYEQYF,-,TRBV10-1,TRBJ2-7,-
TGTGCCAGCAGTTCCAGGGGGCTAGAGACCCAGTACTTC,CASSSRGLETQYF,-,TRBV2,TRBJ2-5,TRBD1
TGTGCCAGCAGCTTAGACTCTACGGGAGGGAATGAGCAGTTCTTC,CASSLDSTGGNEQFF,-,TRBV11-1,TRBJ2-1,TRBD2
TGTGCCAGTAGTCATGCGACAGAGCGCACAGATACGCAGTATTTT,CASSHATERTDTQYF,-,TRBV19,TRBJ2-3,-
TGTGCCAGTAGTATGTCAGTAAGTCAGCCCCAGCATTTT,CASSMSVSQPQHF,-,TRBV19,TRBJ1-5,-
TGCGCCAGCAGCCTAAAAGGGATCGGGACAGGTACAGAGACCCAGTACTTC,CASSLKGIGTGTETQYF,-,TRBV4-1,TRBJ2-5,TRBD1
TGCGCCAGCAGCATAGGACAGGGACCCCTCTATGGCTACACCTTC,CASSIGQGPLYGYTF,-,TRBV5-1,TRBJ1-2,TRBD1
TGTGCCAGTAGTATAGTATCAGATCAGCCCCAGCATTTT,CASSIVSDQPQHF,-,TRBV19,TRBJ1-5,-
TGTGCCAGCAGTTGGGGGCCCGACACCGGGGAGCTGTTTTTT,CASSWGPDTGELFF,-,TRBV28,TRBJ2-2,-